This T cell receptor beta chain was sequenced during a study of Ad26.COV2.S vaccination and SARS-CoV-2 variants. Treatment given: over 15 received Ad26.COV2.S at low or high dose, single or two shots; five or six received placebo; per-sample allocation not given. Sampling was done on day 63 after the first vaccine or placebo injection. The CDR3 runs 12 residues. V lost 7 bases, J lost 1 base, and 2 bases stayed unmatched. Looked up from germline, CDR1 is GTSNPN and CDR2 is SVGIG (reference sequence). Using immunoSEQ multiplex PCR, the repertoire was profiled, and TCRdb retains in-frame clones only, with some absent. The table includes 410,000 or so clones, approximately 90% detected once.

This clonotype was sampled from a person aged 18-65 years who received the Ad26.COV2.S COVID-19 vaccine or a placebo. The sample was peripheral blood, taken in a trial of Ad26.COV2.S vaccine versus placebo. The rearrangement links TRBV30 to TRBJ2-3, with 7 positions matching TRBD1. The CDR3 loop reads CAFGQGTDTQYF. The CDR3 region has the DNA TGTGCCTTCGGACAGGGCACAGATACGCAGTATTTT.